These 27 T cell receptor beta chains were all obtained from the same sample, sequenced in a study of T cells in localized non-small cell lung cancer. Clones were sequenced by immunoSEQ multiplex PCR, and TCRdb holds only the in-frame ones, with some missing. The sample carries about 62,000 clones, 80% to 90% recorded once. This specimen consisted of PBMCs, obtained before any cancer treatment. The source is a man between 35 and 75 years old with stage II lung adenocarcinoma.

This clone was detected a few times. The CDR3 reads CASSLYGGRGYNEQFF. In nucleotides, the CDR3 is TGTGCCAGCAGCTTATACGGCGGGAGAGGCTACAATGAGCAGTTCTTC. The rearrangement links TRBV7-2 to TRBJ2-1; 7 positions match TRBD2. Germline assignment: CDR1 SGHTA and CDR2 FQGNSA. V was clipped by 2 bases and J by 3 bases; unmatched bases: 7. The CDR3 runs 16 residues.

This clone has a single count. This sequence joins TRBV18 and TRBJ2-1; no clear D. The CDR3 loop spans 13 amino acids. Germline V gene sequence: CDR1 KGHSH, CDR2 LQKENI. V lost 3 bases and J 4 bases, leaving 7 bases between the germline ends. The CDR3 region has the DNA TGTGCCAGCTCACCTACCCCTTACAATGAGCAGTTCTTC. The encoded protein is CASSPTPYNEQFF.

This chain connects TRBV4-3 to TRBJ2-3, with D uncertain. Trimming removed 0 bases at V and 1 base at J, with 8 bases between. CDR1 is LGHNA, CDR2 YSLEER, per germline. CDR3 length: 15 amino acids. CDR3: CASSQEYVGTDTQYF. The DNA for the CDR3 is TGCGCCAGCAGCCAAGAATATGTAGGCACAGATACGCAGTATTTT.

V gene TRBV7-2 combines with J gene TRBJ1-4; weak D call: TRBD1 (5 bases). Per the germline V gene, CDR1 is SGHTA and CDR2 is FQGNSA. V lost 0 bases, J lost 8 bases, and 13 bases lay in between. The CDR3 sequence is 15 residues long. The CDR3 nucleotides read TGTGCCAGCAGCTTAGCAGGGGATGGCAGGGAAAAACTGTTTTTT. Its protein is CASSLAGDGREKLFF.

CDR3 loop: CASGQIGRENIQYF. In DNA form, the CDR3 reads TGTGCTAGTGGTCAGATTGGACGGGAAAACATTCAGTACTTC. The chain is built from TRBV12-5 and TRBJ2-4; D remains ambiguous. The CDR3 contains 14 residues. Looked up from germline, CDR1 is LGHNT and CDR2 is FRNRAP. Trimming left V 5 bases short and J 5 bases short, with 13 bases between.

The CDR3 here is CSVLDRGTYEQYF. CDR3 nucleotide sequence: TGCAGCGTTTTAGACAGGGGTACCTACGAGCAGTACTTC. The rearrangement links TRBV29-1 to TRBJ2-7; 8 nucleotides align to TRBD1. Per germline, CDR1 SQVTM and CDR2 ANQGSEA. This CDR3 comprises 13 residues. V shed 5 bases and J 2 bases; nucleotides not matched to a gene: 5.

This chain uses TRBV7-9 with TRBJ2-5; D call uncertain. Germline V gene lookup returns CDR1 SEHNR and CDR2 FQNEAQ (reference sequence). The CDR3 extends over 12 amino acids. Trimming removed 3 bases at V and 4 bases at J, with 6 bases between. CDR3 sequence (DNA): TGTGCCAGCAGCTTTTCCGGAGAGACCCAGTACTTC. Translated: CASSFSGETQYF.

This chain's CDR3 is CASSLSAGSNQPQHF. For the CDR3, the DNA is TGTGCCAGCAGCTTAAGTGCGGGTAGCAATCAGCCCCAGCATTTT. The rearrangement uses TRBV9 and TRBJ1-5; D is undetermined. Germline V gene lookup returns CDR1 SGDLS and CDR2 YYNGEE. The CDR3 has 15 residues. V was trimmed by 4 bases and J by 0 bases, leaving 11 bases between them.

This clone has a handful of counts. CDR3 protein: CASSERGRDTQYF. The CDR3 bases are TGCGCCAGCAGTGAGAGGGGAAGGGATACGCAGTATTTT. This chain connects TRBV10-2 to TRBJ2-3; D may be TRBD1 (5 bases). The CDR3 consists of 13 residues. Trimming stripped 2 bases from V and 6 bases from J, with 9 bases between. The V gene's germline CDR1 is WSHSY and CDR2 SAAADI.

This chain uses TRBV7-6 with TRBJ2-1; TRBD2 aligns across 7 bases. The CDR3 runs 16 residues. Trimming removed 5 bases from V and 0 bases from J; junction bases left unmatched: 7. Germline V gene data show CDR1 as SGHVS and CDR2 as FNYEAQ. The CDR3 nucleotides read TGTGCCAGCAGCCGACTAGCATCCAGCTCCTACAATGAGCAGTTCTTC. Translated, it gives CASSRLASSSYNEQFF.

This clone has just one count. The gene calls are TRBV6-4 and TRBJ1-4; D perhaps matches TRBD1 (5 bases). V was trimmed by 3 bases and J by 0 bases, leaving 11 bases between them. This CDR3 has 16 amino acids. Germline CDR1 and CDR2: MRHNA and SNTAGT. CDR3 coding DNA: TGTGCCAGCAGTGATGGGGGGTTGGCAACTAATGAAAAACTGTTTTTT. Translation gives CASSDGGLATNEKLFF.

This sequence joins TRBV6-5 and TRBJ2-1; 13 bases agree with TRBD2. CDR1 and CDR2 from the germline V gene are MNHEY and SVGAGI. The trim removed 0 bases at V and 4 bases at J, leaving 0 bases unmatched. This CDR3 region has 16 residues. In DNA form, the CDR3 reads TGTGCCAGCAGTTACTCGGGACTAGCGGGATACAATGAGCAGTTCTTC. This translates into CASSYSGLAGYNEQFF.

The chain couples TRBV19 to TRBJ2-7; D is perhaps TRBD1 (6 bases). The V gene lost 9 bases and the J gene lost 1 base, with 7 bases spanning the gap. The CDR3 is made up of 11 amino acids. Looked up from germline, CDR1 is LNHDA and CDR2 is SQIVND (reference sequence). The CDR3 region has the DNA TGTGCCAGCGGACAGTCCTACGAGCAGTACTTC. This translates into CASGQSYEQYF. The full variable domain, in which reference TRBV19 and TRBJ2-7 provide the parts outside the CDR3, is DGGITQSPKYLFRKEGQNVTLSCEQNLNHDAMYWYRQDPGQGLRLIYYSQIVNDFQKGDIAEGYSVSREKKESFPLTVTSAQKNPTAFYLCASGQSYEQYFGPGTRLTVT.

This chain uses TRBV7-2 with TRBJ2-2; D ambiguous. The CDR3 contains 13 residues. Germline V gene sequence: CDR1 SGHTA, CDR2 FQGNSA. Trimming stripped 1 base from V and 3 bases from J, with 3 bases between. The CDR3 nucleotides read TGTGCCAGCAGCTTAGTGGACACCGGGGAGCTGTTTTTT. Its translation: CASSLVDTGELFF.

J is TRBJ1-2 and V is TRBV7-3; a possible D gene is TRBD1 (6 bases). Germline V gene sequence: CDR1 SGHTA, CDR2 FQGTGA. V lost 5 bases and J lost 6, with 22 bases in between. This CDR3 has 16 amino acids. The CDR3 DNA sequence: TGTGCCAGCAGCCCTACCGGACAGCGGAGCTGGAATGGCTACACCTTC. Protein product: CASSPTGQRSWNGYTF.

As DNA, the CDR3 is TGTGCCAGCAGCTTAGGCGGGAGAGGCGATGAGCAGTTCTTC. Translated, it gives CASSLGGRGDEQFF. The chain employs TRBV7-9 and TRBJ2-1, with 7 bases that match TRBD2. With V trimmed by 1 base and J by 8 bases, 5 bases remained unmatched. The CDR3 loop spans 14 amino acids. Germline V lookup: CDR1 SEHNR, CDR2 FQNEAQ (reference sequence).

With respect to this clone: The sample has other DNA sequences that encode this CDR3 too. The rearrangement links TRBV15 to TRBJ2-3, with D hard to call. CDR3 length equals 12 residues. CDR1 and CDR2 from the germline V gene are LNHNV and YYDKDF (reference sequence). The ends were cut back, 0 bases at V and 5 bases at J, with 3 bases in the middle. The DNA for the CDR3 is TGTGCCACCAGCAGAGATCAAGATACGCAGTATTTT. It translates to CATSRDQDTQYF.

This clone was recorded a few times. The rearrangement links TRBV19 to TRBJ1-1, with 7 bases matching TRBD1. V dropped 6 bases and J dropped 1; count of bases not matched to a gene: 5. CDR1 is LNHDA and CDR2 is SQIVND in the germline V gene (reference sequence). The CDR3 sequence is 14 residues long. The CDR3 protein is CASRRQGENTEAFF. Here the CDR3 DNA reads TGTGCCAGTAGACGACAGGGCGAGAACACTGAAGCTTTCTTT.

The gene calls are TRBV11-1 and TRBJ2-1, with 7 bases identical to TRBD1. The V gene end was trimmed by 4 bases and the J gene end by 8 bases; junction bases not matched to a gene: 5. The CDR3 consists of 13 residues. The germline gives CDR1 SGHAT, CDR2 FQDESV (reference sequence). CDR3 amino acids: CASSSRQGHEQFF. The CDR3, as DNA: TGTGCCAGCAGCTCGAGACAGGGCCATGAGCAGTTCTTC.

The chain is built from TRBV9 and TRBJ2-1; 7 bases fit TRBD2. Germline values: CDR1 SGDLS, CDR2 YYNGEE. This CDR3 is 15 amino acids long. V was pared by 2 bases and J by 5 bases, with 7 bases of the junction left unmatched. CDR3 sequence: CASSVIGREDNEQFF. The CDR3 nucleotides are TGTGCCAGCAGCGTTATAGGACGGGAGGACAATGAGCAGTTCTTC.

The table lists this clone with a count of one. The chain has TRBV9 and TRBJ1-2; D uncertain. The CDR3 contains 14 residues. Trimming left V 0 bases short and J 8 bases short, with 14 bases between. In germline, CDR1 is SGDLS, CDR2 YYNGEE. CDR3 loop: CASSVGFRSGGYTF. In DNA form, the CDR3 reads TGTGCCAGCAGCGTAGGTTTCAGGTCGGGAGGCTACACCTTC.

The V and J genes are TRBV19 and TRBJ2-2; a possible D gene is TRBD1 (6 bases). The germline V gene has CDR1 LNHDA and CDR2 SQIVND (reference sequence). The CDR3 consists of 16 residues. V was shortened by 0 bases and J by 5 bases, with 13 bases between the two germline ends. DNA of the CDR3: TGTGCCAGTAGTATAGATCGGATAGGGGGAACCGGGGAGCTGTTTTTT. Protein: CASSIDRIGGTGELFF.

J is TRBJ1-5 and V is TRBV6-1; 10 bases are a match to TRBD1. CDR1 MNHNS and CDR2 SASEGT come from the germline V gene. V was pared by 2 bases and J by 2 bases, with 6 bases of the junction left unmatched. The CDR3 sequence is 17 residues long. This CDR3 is CASSELGGTGGNQPQHF. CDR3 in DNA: TGTGCCAGCAGTGAACTCGGAGGGACAGGGGGCAATCAGCCCCAGCATTTT.

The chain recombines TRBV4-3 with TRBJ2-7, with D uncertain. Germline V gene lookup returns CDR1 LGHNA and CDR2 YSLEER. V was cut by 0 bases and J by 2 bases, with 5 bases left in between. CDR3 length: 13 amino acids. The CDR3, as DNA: TGCGCCAGCAGCCAAGACAGGACCTACGAGCAGTACTTC. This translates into CASSQDRTYEQYF.

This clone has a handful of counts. This chain's CDR3 is CAGDRGNTGELFF. CDR3 sequence (DNA): TGTGCCGGTGACAGGGGGAACACCGGGGAGCTGTTTTTT. The rearrangement links TRBV6-1 to TRBJ2-2, with 8 bases that match TRBD1. This CDR3 has 13 residues. In germline, CDR1 is MNHNS, CDR2 SASEGT. The trim removed 11 bases at V and 1 base at J, leaving 3 bases unmatched.

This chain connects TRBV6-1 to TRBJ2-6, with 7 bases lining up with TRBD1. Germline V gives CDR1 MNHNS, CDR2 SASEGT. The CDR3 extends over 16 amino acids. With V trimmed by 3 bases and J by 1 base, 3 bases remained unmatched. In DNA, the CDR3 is TGTGCCAGCAGTGATCGACAGGGTTCTGGGGCCAACGTCCTGACTTTC. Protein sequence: CASSDRQGSGANVLTF.

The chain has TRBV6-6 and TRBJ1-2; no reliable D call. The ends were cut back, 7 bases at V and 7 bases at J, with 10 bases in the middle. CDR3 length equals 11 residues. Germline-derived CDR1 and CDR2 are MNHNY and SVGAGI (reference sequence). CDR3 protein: CASTPGGGYTF. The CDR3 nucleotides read TGTGCCAGCACCCCGGGAGGTGGCTACACCTTC.